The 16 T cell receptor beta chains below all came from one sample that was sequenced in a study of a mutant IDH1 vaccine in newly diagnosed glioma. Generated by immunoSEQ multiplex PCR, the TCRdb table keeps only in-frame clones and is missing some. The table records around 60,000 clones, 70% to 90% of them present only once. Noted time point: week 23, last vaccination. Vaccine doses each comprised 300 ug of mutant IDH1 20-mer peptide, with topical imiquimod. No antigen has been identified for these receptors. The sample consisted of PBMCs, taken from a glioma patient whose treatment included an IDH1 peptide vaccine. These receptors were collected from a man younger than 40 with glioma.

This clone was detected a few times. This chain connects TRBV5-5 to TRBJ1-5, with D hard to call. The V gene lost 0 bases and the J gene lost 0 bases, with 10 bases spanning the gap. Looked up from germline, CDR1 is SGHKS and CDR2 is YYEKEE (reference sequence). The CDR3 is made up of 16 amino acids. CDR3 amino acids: CASSLGLRNSNQPQHF. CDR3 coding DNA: TGTGCCAGCAGCTTGGGACTCCGAAATAGCAATCAGCCCCAGCATTTT.

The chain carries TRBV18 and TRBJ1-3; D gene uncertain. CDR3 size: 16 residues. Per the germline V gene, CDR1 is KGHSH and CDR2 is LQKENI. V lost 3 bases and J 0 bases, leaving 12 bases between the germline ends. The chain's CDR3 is CASSPYGANSGNTIYF. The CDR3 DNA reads TGTGCCAGCTCACCCTATGGAGCCAACTCTGGAAACACCATATATTTT.

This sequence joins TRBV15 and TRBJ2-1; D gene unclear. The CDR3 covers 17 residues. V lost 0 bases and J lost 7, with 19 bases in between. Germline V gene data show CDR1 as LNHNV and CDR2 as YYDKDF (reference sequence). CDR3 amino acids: CATSRDRVGIMVNEQFF. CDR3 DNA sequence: TGTGCCACCAGCAGAGATAGGGTCGGAATAATGGTAAATGAGCAGTTCTTC.

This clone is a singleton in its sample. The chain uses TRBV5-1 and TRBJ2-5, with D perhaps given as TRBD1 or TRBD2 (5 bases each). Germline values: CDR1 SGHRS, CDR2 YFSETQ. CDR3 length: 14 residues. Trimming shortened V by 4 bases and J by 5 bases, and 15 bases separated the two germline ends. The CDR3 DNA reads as TGCGCCAGCAGCCTCCGGGACCAGACGGAGACCCAGTACTTC. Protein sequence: CASSLRDQTETQYF.

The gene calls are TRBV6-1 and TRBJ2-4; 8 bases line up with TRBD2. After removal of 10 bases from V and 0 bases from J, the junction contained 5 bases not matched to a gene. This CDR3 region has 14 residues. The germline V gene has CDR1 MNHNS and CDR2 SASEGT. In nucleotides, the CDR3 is TGTGCCACCACCCGGGGGGGAGCCAAAAACATTCAGTACTTC. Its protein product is CATTRGGAKNIQYF.

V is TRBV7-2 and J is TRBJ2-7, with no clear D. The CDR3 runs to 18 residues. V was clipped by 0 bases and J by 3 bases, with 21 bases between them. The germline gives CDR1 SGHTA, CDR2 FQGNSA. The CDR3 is CASSLAPQRQRLSYEQYF. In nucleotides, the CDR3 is TGTGCCAGCAGCTTAGCGCCTCAAAGGCAGAGGTTAAGCTACGAGCAGTACTTC.

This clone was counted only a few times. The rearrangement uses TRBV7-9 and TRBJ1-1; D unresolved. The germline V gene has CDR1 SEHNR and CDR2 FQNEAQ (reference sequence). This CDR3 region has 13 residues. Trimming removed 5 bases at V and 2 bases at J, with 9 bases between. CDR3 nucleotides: TGTGCCAGCAGCCCCCAAACCAACACTGAAGCTTTCTTT. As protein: CASSPQTNTEAFF.

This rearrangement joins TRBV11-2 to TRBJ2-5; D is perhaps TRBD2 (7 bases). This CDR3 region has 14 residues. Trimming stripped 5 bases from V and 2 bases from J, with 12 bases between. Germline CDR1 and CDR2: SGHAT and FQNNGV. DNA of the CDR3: TGTGCCAGCAGCCTAGGGGGGGAACAAGAGACCCAGTACTTC. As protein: CASSLGGEQETQYF.

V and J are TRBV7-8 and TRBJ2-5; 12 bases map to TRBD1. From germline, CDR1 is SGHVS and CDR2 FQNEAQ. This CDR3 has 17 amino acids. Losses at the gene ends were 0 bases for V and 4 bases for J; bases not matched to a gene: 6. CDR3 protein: CASSLARWDRGRETQYF. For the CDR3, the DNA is TGTGCCAGCAGCTTAGCGCGATGGGACAGGGGGCGAGAGACCCAGTACTTC.

The CDR3 bases are TGTGCCAGCGGGACGGGAGGAAACACCATATATTTT. It specifies CASGTGGNTIYF. The chain is built from TRBV7-2 and TRBJ1-3, with a tentative D call TRBD1 (5 bases). This CDR3 has 12 amino acids. The ends were cut back, 8 bases at V and 4 bases at J, with 9 bases in the middle. Looked up from germline, CDR1 is SGHTA and CDR2 is FQGNSA.

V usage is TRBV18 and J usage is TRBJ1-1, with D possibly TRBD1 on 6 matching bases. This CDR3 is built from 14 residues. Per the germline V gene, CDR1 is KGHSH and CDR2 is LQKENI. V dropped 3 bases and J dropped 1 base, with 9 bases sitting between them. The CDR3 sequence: CASSPWTENTEAFF. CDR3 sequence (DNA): TGTGCCAGCTCACCTTGGACAGAGAACACTGAAGCTTTCTTT.

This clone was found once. The CDR3 coding sequence is TGTGCCAGCAGTCTAGTGACGGGAGGGATGGATCATTTT. This translates into CASSLVTGGMDHF. The V and J genes are TRBV7-6 and TRBJ1-5; D unclear. The CDR3 covers 13 residues. Trimming pared 6 bases from V and 16 bases from J, leaving 22 bases between. CDR1 and CDR2 from the germline V gene are SGHVS and FNYEAQ.

The CDR3: CASILKGTANTEAFF. CDR3 sequence (DNA): TGTGCCAGCATCCTGAAGGGCACAGCGAACACTGAAGCTTTCTTT. The chain carries TRBV7-8 and TRBJ1-1; unclear D gene. The CDR3 is 15 residues long. Trimming removed 7 bases from V and 1 base from J, with 16 bases in between. CDR1 and CDR2 (germline): SGHVS, FQNEAQ.

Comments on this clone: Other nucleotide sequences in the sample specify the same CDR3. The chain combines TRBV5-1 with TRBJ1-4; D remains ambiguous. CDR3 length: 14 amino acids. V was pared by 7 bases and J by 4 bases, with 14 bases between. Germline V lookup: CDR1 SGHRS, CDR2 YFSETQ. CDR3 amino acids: CASSPGRYNEKLFF. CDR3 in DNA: TGCGCCAGCTCTCCGGGCCGGTATAATGAAAAACTGTTTTTT.

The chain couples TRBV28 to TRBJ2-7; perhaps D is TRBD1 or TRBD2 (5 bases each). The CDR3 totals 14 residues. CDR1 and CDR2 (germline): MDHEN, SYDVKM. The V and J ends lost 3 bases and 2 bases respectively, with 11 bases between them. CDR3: CASSFEGNTYEQYF. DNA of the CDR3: TGTGCCAGCAGTTTCGAGGGGAACACCTACGAGCAGTACTTC. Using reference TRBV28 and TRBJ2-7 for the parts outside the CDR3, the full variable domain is DVKVTQSSRYLVKRTGEKVFLECVQDMDHENMFWYRQDPGLGLRLIYFSYDVKMKEKGDIPEGYSVSREKKERFSLILESASTNQTSMYLCASSFEGNTYEQYFGPGTRLTVT.

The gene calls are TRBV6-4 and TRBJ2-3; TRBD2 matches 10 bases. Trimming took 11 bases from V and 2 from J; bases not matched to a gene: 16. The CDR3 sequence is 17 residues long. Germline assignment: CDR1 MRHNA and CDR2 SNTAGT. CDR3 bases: TGTGCCCCCAGGTTTTCTAGCGGGGGCCCTAACACAGATACGCAGTATTTT. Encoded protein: CAPRFSSGGPNTDTQYF.